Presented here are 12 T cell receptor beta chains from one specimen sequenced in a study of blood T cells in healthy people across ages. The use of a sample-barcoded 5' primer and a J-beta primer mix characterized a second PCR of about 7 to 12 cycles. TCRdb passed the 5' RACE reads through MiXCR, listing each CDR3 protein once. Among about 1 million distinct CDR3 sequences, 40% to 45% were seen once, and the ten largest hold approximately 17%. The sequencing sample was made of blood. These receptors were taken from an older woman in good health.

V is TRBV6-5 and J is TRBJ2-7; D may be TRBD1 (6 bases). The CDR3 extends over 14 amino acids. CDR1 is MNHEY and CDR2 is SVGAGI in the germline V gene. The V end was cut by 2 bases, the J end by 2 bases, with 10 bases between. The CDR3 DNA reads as TGTGCCAGCAGTTACGGGTGGGGGCCCTACGAGCAGTACTTC. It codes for CASSYGWGPYEQYF.

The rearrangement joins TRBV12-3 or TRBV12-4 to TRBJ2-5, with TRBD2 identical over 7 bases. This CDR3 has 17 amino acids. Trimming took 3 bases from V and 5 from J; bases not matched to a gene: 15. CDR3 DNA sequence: TGTGCCAGCAGTTTGGGGTACGAGGGAGGGCCATACGAGACCCAGTACTTC. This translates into CASSLGYEGGPYETQYF.

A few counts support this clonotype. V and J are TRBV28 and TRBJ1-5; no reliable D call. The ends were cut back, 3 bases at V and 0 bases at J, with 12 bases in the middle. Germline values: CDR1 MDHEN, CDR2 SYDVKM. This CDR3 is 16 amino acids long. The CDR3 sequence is CASSLVRGLSNQPQHF. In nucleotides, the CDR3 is TGTGCCAGCAGTTTGGTTAGAGGCCTTAGCAATCAGCCCCAGCATTTT.

CDR3 nucleotides: TGTGCCAGCAGTGATGAGGGGCTAGGGGAGACCCAGTACTTC. This codes for CASSDEGLGETQYF. The V gene is TRBV25-1, the J gene TRBJ2-5; D might be TRBD1 or TRBD2, each matching 5 bases. The CDR3 loop spans 14 amino acids. V gave up 3 bases and J gave up 5 bases, with 13 bases separating them. Germline lookup yields CDR1 MGHDK and CDR2 SYGVNS. The variable domain in full, completed from reference TRBV25-1 and TRBJ2-5, reads EADIYQTPRYLVIGTGKKITLECSQTMGHDKMYWYQQDPGMELHLIHYSYGVNSTEKGDLSSESTVSRIRTEHFPLTLESARPSHTSQYLCASSDEGLGETQYFGPGTRLLVL.

The CDR3 bases are TGTGCCAGCAGCCAACAAGGGGGATCGGGTAATTCACCCCTCCACTTT. It is translated as CASSQQGGSGNSPLHF. The V and J genes are TRBV14 and TRBJ1-6, with D possibly TRBD1 on 6 matching bases. CDR3 length: 16 amino acids. The germline gives CDR1 SGHDN, CDR2 FVKESK. Trimming shortened V by 2 bases and J by 6 bases, and 14 bases separated the two germline ends.

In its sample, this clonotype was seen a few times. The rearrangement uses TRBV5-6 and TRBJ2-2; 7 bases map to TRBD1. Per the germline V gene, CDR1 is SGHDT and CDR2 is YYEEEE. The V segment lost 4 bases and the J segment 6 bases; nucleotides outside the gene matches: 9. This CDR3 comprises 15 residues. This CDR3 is CASSTRDRDPGELFF. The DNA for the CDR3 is TGTGCCAGCAGCACCCGCGACAGGGACCCCGGGGAGCTGTTTTTT.

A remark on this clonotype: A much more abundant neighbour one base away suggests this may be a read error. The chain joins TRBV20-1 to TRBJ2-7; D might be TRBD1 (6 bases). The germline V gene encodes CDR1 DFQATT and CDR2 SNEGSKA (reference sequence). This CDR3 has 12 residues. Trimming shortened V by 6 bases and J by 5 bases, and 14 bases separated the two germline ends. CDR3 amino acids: CSANDRTDEQYF. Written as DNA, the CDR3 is TGCAGTGCCAATGACAGGACTGACGAGCAGTACTTC.

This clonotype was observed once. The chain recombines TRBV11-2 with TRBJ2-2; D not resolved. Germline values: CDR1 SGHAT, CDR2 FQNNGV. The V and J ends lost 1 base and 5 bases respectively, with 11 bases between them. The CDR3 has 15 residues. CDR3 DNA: TGTGCCAGCAGCTTAGGGAGTAGTTGGACCGGGGAGCTGTTTTTT. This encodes CASSLGSSWTGELFF.

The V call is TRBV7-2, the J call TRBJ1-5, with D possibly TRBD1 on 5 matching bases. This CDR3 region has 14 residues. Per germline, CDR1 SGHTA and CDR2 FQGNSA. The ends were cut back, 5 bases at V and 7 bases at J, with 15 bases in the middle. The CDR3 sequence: CASSERGYGQPQHF. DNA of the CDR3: TGTGCCAGCAGCGAACGGGGGTATGGCCAGCCCCAGCATTTT. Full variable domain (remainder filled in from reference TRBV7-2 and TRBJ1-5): GAGVSQSPSNKVTEKGKDVELRCDPISGHTALYWYRQSLGQGLEFLIYFQGNSAPDKSGLPSDRFSAERTGGSVSTLTIQRTQQEDSAVYLCASSERGYGQPQHFGDGTRLSIL.

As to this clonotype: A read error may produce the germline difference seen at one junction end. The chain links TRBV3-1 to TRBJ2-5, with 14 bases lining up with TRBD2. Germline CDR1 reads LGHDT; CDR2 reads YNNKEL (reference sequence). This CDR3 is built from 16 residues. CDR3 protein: CASSQGTSGRQEAQYF. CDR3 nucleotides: TGTGCCAGCAGCCAAGGGACTAGCGGGAGGCAAGAGGCCCAGTACTTC.

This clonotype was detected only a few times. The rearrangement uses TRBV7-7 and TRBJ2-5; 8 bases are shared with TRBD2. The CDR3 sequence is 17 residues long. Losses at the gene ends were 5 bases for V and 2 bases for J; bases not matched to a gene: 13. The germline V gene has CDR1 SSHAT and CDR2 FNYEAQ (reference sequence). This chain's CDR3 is CASSQSPLLAAQETQYF. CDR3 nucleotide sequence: TGTGCCAGCAGCCAATCCCCCCTACTAGCGGCACAAGAGACCCAGTACTTC.

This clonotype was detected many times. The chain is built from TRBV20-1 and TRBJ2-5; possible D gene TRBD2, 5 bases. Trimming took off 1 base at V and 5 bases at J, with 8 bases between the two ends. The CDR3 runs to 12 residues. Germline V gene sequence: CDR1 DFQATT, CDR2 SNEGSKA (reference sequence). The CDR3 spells CSARGTGETQYF. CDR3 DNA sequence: TGCAGTGCTAGAGGGACGGGGGAGACCCAGTACTTC.